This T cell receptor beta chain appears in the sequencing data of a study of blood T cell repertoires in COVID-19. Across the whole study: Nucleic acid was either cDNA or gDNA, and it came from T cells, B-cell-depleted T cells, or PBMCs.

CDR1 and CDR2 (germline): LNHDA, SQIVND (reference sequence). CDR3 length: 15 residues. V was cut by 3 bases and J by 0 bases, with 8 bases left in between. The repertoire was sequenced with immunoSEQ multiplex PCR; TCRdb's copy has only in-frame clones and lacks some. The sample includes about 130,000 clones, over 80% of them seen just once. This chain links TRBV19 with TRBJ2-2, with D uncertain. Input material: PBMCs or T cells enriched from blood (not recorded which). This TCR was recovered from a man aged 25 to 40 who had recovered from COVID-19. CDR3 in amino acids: CASSIGSPNTGELFF. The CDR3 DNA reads TGTGCCAGTAGTATCGGTTCCCCGAACACCGGGGAGCTGTTTTTT.